The clone carrying this T cell receptor (beta chain) was detected once. Its specificity is not known. Germline-derived CDR1 and CDR2 are SGDLS and YYNGEE. The V end lost 4 bases, the J end lost 1 base, and 8 bases lay between the germline ends. The CDR3 runs to 14 residues. TCRdb's copy holds only in-frame clones and misses some; the assay was immunoSEQ multiplex PCR. The repertoire holds 65,000 to 80,000 clones, with 80% to 90% as singletons. These data come from a study of OX40 agonist ivuxolimab in advanced cancers. Study observations and caveats: A proportion of nonresponders additionally exhibited low normalized T-cell clonal expansion.

Systemic immunosuppression or autoimmune disease history was grounds to exclude patients. The chain employs TRBV9 and TRBJ2-2; D ambiguous. The sequence came from an adult with an advanced solid tumor such as melanoma, head and neck, liver or kidney cancer. This specimen was CD4+ or CD8+ T cells sorted from blood, taken in a trial of the OX40 agonist ivuxolimab. The CDR3: CASSLYMNTGELFF. The CDR3 bases are TGTGCCAGCAGCCTATACATGAACACCGGGGAGCTGTTTTTT.